This entry features one T cell receptor (beta chain) sequence. Its antigen is not known. Only in-frame clones appear in the TCRdb table, and some are missing; sequencing was by immunoSEQ multiplex PCR. The sample contains 740,000 or so clones, around four fifths of which appear only once. This sample stems from a study of shared clonotypes between healthy human individuals. The study's findings and limits: The researchers took only blood, and tissue repertoires probably look different.

CDR3 length: 14 amino acids. V shed 8 bases, J shed 13 bases, and the junction held 12 bases outside the gene matches. The V gene's germline CDR1 is WSHSY and CDR2 SAAADI. J is TRBJ2-1 and V is TRBV10-2, with TRBD2 identical over 12 bases. The receptor's source is a woman aged 25 to 39 in good health. Sequenced material: memory CD4+ T cells sorted from blood. Stated subset: CD45RA-negative fraction. The CDR3 DNA sequence: TGCGCCAGCCGGACTAGCGGGAACAATAGGGATCAGTTCTTC. Translating it yields CASRTSGNNRDQFF.